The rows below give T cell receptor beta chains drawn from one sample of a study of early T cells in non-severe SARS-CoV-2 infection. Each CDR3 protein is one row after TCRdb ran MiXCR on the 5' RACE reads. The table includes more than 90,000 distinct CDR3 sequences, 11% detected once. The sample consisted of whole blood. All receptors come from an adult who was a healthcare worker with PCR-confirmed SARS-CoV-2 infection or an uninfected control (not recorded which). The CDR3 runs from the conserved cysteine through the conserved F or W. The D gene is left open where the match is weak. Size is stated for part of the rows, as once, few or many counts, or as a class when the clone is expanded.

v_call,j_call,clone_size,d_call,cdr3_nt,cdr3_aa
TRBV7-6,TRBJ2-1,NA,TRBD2,TGTGCCAGCAGCCCCCGGCCGGGACTAGCTTCCTACAATGAGCAGTTCTTC,CASSPRPGLASYNEQFF
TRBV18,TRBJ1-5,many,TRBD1,TGTGCCAGCTCAACATCGACAGGGCAGCAGCCCCAGCATTTT,CASSTSTGQQPQHF
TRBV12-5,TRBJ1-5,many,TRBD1,TGTGCTAGTGGTCTGGGACAGCCTAATAGCAATCAGCCCCAGCATTTT,CASGLGQPNSNQPQHF
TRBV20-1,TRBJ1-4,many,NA,TGCAGTGTTCCTTCGCTGGACCCGGCGGGGGAAAAACTGTTTTTT,CSVPSLDPAGEKLFF
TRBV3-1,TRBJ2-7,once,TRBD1,TGTGCCAGCAGCCAACGACAGGGGGCTAAGAGAAGCTCCTACGAGCAGTACTTC,CASSQRQGAKRSSYEQYF
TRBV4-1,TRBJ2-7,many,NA,TGCGCCAGCAGCCAAGACGATATTAACCTCCCCTACGAGCAGTACTTC,CASSQDDINLPYEQYF
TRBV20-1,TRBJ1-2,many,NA,TGCAGTGCTAGAGATCGAGGGACGGTGAACTATGGCTACACCTTC,CSARDRGTVNYGYTF
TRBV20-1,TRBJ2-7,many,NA,TGCAGTGCTAGGGTTGCTTCCTACGAGCAGTACTTC,CSARVASYEQYF
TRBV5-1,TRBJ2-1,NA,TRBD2,TGCGCCAGCAGCTTCTCCCCTAGCGGGGCCTACAATGAGCAGTTCTTC,CASSFSPSGAYNEQFF
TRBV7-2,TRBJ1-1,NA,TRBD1,TGTGCCAGCAGCGCGGACAGGAACACTGAAGGTTTCTTT,CASSADRNTEGFF
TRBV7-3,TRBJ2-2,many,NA,TGTGCCAGCAGCTTAAGGGCCGGGGAGCTGTTTTTT,CASSLRAGELFF
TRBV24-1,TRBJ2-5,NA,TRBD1,TGTGCCACCAGTGTGTCTCCCGGGACAGGGGAACAAGAGACCCAGTACTTC,CATSVSPGTGEQETQYF
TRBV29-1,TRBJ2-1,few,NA,TGCAGCGTTGAATCGGACAGCCTCAATGAGCAGTTCTTC,CSVESDSLNEQFF
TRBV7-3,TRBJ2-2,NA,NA,TGTGCCAGCAGCCCCGGGCCGTGGACCGGGGAGCTGTTTTTT,CASSPGPWTGELFF
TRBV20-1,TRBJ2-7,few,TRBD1,TGCAGTGCCTCCCAAACGGGGAAAGAGACAGGGCCCCTCTACGAGCAGTACTTC,CSASQTGKETGPLYEQYF
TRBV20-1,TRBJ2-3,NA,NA,TGCAGTGCTAGAGGGGGGGATACGCAGTATTTT,CSARGGDTQYF
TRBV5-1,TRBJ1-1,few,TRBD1,TGCGCCAGCACAAGGTTTATCCAACAGGGGGCTGAAGCTTTCTTT,CASTRFIQQGAEAFF
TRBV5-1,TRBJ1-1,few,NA,TGCGCCAGCAGCTTGGTACGTACGAACACTGAAGCTTTCTTT,CASSLVRTNTEAFF
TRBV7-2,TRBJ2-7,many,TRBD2,TGTGCCAGCAGCTCCCACTGGCGGGAGAGTTACGAGCAGTACTTC,CASSSHWRESYEQYF
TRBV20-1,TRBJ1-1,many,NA,TGCAGTGCCCGTCTGGGGACTGAAGCTTTCTTT,CSARLGTEAFF
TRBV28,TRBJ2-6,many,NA,TGTGCCAGCAGTCTGGGTAGCTCTGGGGCCAACGTCCTGACTTTC,CASSLGSSGANVLTF
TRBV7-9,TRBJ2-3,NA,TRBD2,TGTGCCAGCAGCATTCCAGCGGGGGGCACAGATACGCAGTATTTT,CASSIPAGGTDTQYF
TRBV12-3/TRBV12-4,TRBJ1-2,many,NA,TGTGCCAGCAGTTTAGCAGGCAACTATGGCTACACCTTC,CASSLAGNYGYTF
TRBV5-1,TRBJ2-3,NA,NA,TGCGCCAGCAGCTGGCTGCCGCGGGACTTGGGAGATACGCAGTATTTT,CASSWLPRDLGDTQYF
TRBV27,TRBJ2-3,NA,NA,TGTGCCAGCAGTTTTCGTCGCCAAGATACGCAGTATTTT,CASSFRRQDTQYF
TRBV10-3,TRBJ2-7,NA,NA,TGTGCCATCAGTGAATCAGAACCCACCTACGAGCAGTACTTC,CAISESEPTYEQYF
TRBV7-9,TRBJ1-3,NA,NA,TGTGCCAGCAGCCGGCAGGGATCTGGAAACACCATATATTTT,CASSRQGSGNTIYF
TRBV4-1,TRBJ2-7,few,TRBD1,TGCGCCAGCAGCCACCGGGACAGGGGAACGGACGAGCAGTACTTC,CASSHRDRGTDEQYF
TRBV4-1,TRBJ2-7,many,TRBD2,TGCGCCAGCAGCCAACCGACTAGCGGGGGATACGAGCAGTACTTC,CASSQPTSGGYEQYF
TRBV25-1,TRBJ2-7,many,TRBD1,TGTGCCAGCAGCCTCCTTACAGGGGTGGGATCCTACGAGCAGTACTTC,CASSLLTGVGSYEQYF
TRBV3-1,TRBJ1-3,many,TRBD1,TGTGCCAGCAGCGCAGGGGGGACAGGGGCTTCTGGAAACACCATATATTTT,CASSAGGTGASGNTIYF
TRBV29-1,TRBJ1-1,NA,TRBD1,TGCAGCGCTAGGGACAGGAGAAACACTGAAGCTTTCTTT,CSARDRRNTEAFF
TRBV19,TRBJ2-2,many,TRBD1,TGTGCCAGCAGAGGGGGACAGCGGAACACCGGGGAGCTGTTTTTT,CASRGGQRNTGELFF
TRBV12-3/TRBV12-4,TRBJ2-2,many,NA,TGTGCCAGCAGTTTCCTGGGACACGGGAACACCGGGGAGCTGTTTTTT,CASSFLGHGNTGELFF
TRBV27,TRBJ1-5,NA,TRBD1,TGTGCCAGCAGTTTATCGGTCAGGGGGCGACGTAGCAATCAGCCCCAGCATTTT,CASSLSVRGRRSNQPQHF
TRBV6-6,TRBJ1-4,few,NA,TGTGCCAGCAGTTACAGGGGCTCTGAAAAACTGTTTTTT,CASSYRGSEKLFF
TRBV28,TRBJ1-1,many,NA,TGTGCCAGCAGTTTAGCGGCAGATGAAGCTTTCTTT,CASSLAADEAFF
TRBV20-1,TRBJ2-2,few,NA,TGCAGTGCTAGGGACTCAAGGCGGGCCGGGGAGCTGTTTTTT,CSARDSRRAGELFF
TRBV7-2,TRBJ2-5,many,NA,TGTGCCAGCAGCTCGTGGACAGCTTACCAAGAGACCCAGTACTTC,CASSSWTAYQETQYF
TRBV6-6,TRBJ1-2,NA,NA,TGTGCCAGCATGGTCGAGGGGCACACAAAGGGCTACACCTTC,CASMVEGHTKGYTF
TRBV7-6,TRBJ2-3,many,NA,TGTGCCAGCAGCTTCACTAGGGGTACGCAGTATTTT,CASSFTRGTQYF
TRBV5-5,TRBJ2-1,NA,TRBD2,TGTGCCAGCAGCCGCACTAGCGGATCACTTTGGGAGCAGTTCTTC,CASSRTSGSLWEQFF
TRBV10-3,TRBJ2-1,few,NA,TGTGCCATCAGTGATTGGGGCTCCTACAATGAGCAGTTCTTC,CAISDWGSYNEQFF
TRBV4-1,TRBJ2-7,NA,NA,TGCGCCAGCAGCCAAGAGGCTTCGGCAGGCCTCCTTTACTACGAGCAGTACTTC,CASSQEASAGLLYYEQYF
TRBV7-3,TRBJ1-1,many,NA,TGTGCCAGCAGCCCACCGACAGGAAATATTGAAGCTTTCTTT,CASSPPTGNIEAFF
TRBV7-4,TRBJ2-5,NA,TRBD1,TGTGCCAGCAGCCACGGACGCCGACAGGGGGCCCAAGAGACCCAGTACTTC,CASSHGRRQGAQETQYF
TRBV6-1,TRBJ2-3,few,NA,TGTGCCAGCACAATAACAACCGGGACTAGCACAGATACGCAGTATTTT,CASTITTGTSTDTQYF
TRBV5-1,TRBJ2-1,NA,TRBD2,TGCGCCAGCAGCGGGACTAGCGGGAGGGGGTCCAATGAGCAGTTCTTC,CASSGTSGRGSNEQFF
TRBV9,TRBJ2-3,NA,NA,TGTGCCAGCAGCGCGCGCGGACAGACAGATACGCAGTATTTT,CASSARGQTDTQYF
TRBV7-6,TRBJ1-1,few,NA,TGTGCCAGCAGCTCCGACACGAACACTGAAGCTTTCTTT,CASSSDTNTEAFF
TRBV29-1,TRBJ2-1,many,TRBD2,TGCAGCGCGTCTAGCGGGAGCGCCTACAATGAGCAGTTCTTC,CSASSGSAYNEQFF
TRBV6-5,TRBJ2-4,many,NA,TGTGCCAGCAGGGGGGTCCTCAAAAACATTCAGTACTTC,CASRGVLKNIQYF
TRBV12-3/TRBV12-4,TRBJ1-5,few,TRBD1,TGTGCCAGCAGTCGGGACAGAAATAGCAATCAGCCCCAGCATTTT,CASSRDRNSNQPQHF